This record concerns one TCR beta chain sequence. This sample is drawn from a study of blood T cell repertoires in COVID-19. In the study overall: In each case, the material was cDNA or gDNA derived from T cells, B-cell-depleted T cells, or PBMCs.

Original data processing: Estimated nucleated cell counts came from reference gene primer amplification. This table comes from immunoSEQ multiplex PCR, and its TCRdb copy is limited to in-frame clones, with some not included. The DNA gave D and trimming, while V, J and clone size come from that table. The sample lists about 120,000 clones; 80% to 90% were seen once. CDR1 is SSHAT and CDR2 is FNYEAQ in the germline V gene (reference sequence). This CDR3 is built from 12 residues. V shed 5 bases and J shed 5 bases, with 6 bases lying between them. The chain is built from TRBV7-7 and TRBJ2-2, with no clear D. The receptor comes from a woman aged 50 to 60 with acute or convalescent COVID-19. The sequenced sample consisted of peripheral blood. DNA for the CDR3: TGTGCCAGCAGCCCACGGACCGGGGAGCTGTTTTTT. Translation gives CASSPRTGELFF. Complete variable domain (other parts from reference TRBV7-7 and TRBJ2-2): GAGVSQSPRYKVTKRGQDVTLRCDPISSHATLYWYQQALGQGPEFLTYFNYEAQPDKSGLPSDRFSAERPEGSISTLTIQRTEQRDSAMYRCASSPRTGELFFGEGSRLTVL.